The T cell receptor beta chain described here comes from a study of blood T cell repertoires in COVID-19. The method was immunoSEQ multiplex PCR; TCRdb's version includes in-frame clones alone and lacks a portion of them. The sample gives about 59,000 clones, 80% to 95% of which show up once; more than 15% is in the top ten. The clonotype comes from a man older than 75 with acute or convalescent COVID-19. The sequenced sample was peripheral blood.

The chain's CDR3 is CASSFGQSFQETQYF. CDR3 nucleotides: TGTGCCAGCAGCTTCGGACAGAGCTTCCAAGAGACCCAGTACTTC. The chain carries TRBV11-2 and TRBJ2-5; D possibly corresponds to TRBD1 (6 bases). The V end was cut by 3 bases, the J end by 1 base, with 12 bases between. Germline assignment: CDR1 SGHAT and CDR2 FQNNGV. The CDR3 runs 15 residues.